This T cell receptor (beta chain) derives from a study of T cell repertoires in cytomegalovirus infection. For the study at large: Newly reported HLA-C-restricted and thoroughly characterized HLA-B-restricted CMV epitopes were employed. Based on public TCR beta signatures, there were indications of CMV infection and of a matching HLA type.

Study results and limitations: The response measured ex vivo was dominated by TCR beta clonotypes (HLA-C-restricted and CMV-specific).

TCRdb itself ran the reads through MiXCR, one entry per CDR3 protein. The table has a few hundred thousand distinct CDR3 sequences, roughly 46% seen once. Details on this clonotype: Its antigen remains unknown.

The source was cultured PBMCs, collected from culture after CMV antigen stimulation. This receptor was identified in a human donor in good health (CMV status not recorded). Some clones in this sample may be carry-over from other donors' samples.

This CDR3 is CASSGIRRGGHEQFF. The CDR3 bases are TGCGCCAGCAGCGGGATCCGGCGGGGGGGTCATGAGCAGTTCTTC. The chain uses TRBV4-1 and TRBJ2-1; 9 nucleotides align to TRBD2. The trim removed 5 bases at V and 8 bases at J, leaving 10 bases unmatched. Germline V gene lookup returns CDR1 MGHRA and CDR2 YSYEKL. The CDR3 spans 15 residues.